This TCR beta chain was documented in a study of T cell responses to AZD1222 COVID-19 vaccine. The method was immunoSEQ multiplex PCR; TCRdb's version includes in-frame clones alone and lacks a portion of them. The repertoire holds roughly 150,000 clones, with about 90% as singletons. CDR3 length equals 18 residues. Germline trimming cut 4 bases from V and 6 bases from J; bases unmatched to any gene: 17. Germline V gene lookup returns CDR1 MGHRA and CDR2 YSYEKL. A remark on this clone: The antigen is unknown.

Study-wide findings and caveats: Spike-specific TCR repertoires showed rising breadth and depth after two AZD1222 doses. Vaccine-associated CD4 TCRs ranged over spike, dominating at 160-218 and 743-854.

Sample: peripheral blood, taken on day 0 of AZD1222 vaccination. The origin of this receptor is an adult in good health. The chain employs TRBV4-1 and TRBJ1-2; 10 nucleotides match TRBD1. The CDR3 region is CASSPGVLMTGGEDGYTF. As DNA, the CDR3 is TGCGCCAGCAGCCCGGGCGTTTTAATGACAGGGGGCGAGGATGGCTACACCTTC.